Listed here are 8 T cell receptor beta chains from one sample, sequenced in a study of T-cell reconstitution after alpha-beta-depleted transplantation in children. The TCRbeta library was prepared with unique molecular identifiers. TCRdb passed the PCR reads through MiXCR, listing each CDR3 protein once. This sample has about a million distinct CDR3 sequences; less than 30% occur once, and the top ten carry roughly 27%. This specimen was PBMCs, mostly from graft donor cells, taken 360 days after TCRalphabeta/CD19-depleted stem cell transplant. Every receptor here comes from a boy younger than two who had a stem cell transplant for SCID, so the T cells may come from the graft donor.

This clonotype was seen more than once but under ten times. The chain has TRBV5-1 and TRBJ2-6; D ambiguous. The length of the CDR3 is 17 residues. CDR1 and CDR2 (germline): SGHRS, YFSETQ. With 0 bases removed from V and 1 base from J, the gap between germline ends came to 11 bases. The CDR3 sequence is CASSLDESWSGANVLTF. DNA of the CDR3: TGCGCCAGCAGCTTGGATGAATCTTGGTCTGGGGCCAACGTCCTGACTTTC.

This clonotype was observed once. The junction differs from germline at one of its ends, possibly a read error. The chain combines TRBV2 with TRBJ2-7, with D perhaps matching TRBD2 (5 bases). Germline CDR1 is SNHLY and CDR2 is FYNNEI. This CDR3 has 12 amino acids. In nucleotides, the CDR3 is TGTGCCAGCAGTCCGCGGACTCCCCGAGCGATGTTC. It codes for CASSPRTPRAMF.

The chain employs TRBV5-6 and TRBJ2-1; 15 bases are a match to TRBD2. The CDR3 is 15 amino acids. Germline-derived CDR1 and CDR2 are SGHDT and YYEEEE. The ends lost 2 bases at V and 12 bases at J; junction bases unmatched: 6. CDR3 sequence reads: CASSFGTSGGPRQFF. The CDR3 coding sequence is TGTGCCAGCAGCTTCGGGACTAGCGGGGGGCCGCGGCAGTTCTTC.

J is TRBJ2-6 and V is TRBV24-1, with D possibly being TRBD1 (5 bases). This CDR3 has 18 residues. The ends were cut back, 6 bases at V and 0 bases at J, with 17 bases in the middle. Per the germline V gene, CDR1 is KGHDR and CDR2 is SFDVKD. The CDR3 sequence is CATSPKAGFLSGANVLTF. The DNA of the CDR3 is TGTGCCACCAGTCCGAAGGCAGGGTTTCTCTCTGGGGCCAACGTCCTGACTTTC.

The J gene is TRBJ2-2, the V gene TRBV24-1; D may match TRBD1 or TRBD2 (5 bases each). CDR3 length: 13 amino acids. V was shortened by 7 bases and J by 9 bases, with 14 bases between the two germline ends. Germline V CDR1 and CDR2: KGHDR, SFDVKD. The CDR3: CATRQGGTRELFF. The CDR3 DNA reads as TGTGCCACCAGACAAGGTGGGACCAGGGAGCTGTTTTTT.

V usage is TRBV15 and J usage is TRBJ2-3; D gene unclear. Trimming took off 0 bases at V and 1 base at J, with 11 bases between the two ends. The CDR3 extends over 16 amino acids. The germline V gene encodes CDR1 LNHNV and CDR2 YYDKDF (reference sequence). CDR3 nucleotides: TGTGCCACCAGCAGAGATTCGTACCCGGGCACAGATACGCAGTATTTT. This translates into CATSRDSYPGTDTQYF.

This clonotype was seen a few times. The J gene is TRBJ2-5, the V gene TRBV7-9, with TRBD2 as a possible D gene (5 bases). CDR1 SEHNR and CDR2 FQNEAQ come from the germline V gene (reference sequence). The CDR3 has 15 residues. Trimming left V 1 base short and J 1 base short, with 10 bases between. CDR3 loop: CASSLERSAQETQYF. Here the CDR3 DNA reads TGTGCCAGCAGCTTAGAGCGGTCGGCCCAAGAGACCCAGTACTTC.

The chain combines TRBV29-1 with TRBJ2-1; no firm D call. This CDR3 has 11 amino acids. V was clipped by 6 bases and J by 8 bases, with 11 bases between them. Germline CDR1 SQVTM, CDR2 ANQGSEA. DNA of the CDR3: TGCAGCGTGACCGATCTGTATGAGCAGTTCTTC. Translation: CSVTDLYEQFF.